These 5 T cell receptor beta chains came from one sample sequenced in a study of type 1 regulatory T cells. TCRdb called the reads again in MiXCR, with one record for every CDR3 protein. Of over 90,000 distinct CDR3 sequences listed, about a third were seen once; the top ten hold 2% to 2.5%. The sequencing input was CD4+ T cells, either the whole sample or a sorted fraction (not recorded which). The origin of the receptors is a human donor in good health.

This clonotype appeared many times. The CDR3 loop reads CSARGQRTSQETQYF. In DNA, the CDR3 is TGCAGTGCAAGGGGACAGCGTACAAGCCAAGAGACCCAGTACTTC. The chain combines TRBV20-1 with TRBJ2-5, with 7 bases that match TRBD1. Looked up from germline, CDR1 is DFQATT and CDR2 is SNEGSKA (reference sequence). CDR3 length: 15 amino acids. J was trimmed by 1 base and V by 6 bases; bases with no gene match: 11.

This clonotype was recorded only once. V gene TRBV7-8 combines with J gene TRBJ2-5; D remains ambiguous. V was trimmed by 5 bases and J by 1 base, leaving 5 bases between them. The CDR3 is made up of 12 amino acids. Germline lookup yields CDR1 SGHVS and CDR2 FQNEAQ. The CDR3 region is CASSALQETQYF. CDR3 nucleotide sequence: TGTGCCAGCAGCGCCCTCCAAGAGACCCAGTACTTC.

The chain employs TRBV5-1 and TRBJ2-7, with a tentative D call TRBD2 (6 bases). CDR3 length equals 15 residues. Germline loops: CDR1 SGHRS, CDR2 YFSETQ. V lost 5 bases to trimming and J lost 5 bases, with 20 bases between them. The DNA for the CDR3 is TGCGCCAGCAGAGAAGAAGGGACTCCCCTCAACGAGCAGTACTTC. It is translated as CASREEGTPLNEQYF.

This chain links TRBV20-1 with TRBJ2-1, with TRBD2 matching over 7 bases. V shed 0 bases and J 7 bases; nucleotides not matched to a gene: 12. The length of the CDR3 is 16 residues. Looked up from germline, CDR1 is DFQATT and CDR2 is SNEGSKA (reference sequence). CDR3 DNA: TGCAGTGCTAGAGAAGGCTTTGGGGAGGGCGTGAATGAGCAGTTCTTC. Protein sequence: CSAREGFGEGVNEQFF.

This clonotype was detected ten times or more. The chain couples TRBV6-6 to TRBJ1-1; the D gene is possibly TRBD1 (5 bases). The CDR3 length is 15 residues. V was shortened by 8 bases and J by 0 bases, with 16 bases between the two germline ends. Germline CDR1 is MNHNY and CDR2 is SVGAGI (reference sequence). CDR3 bases: TGTGCCAGCCGGATCAGGGCTAACATGAACACTGAAGCTTTCTTT. Its translation is CASRIRANMNTEAFF.